Following are 20 T cell receptor beta chains from one sample sequenced in a study of blood T cell repertoires in COVID-19. Data came from immunoSEQ multiplex PCR; TCRdb stores just in-frame clones and leaves some out. The data contain approximately 140,000 clones, under 85% of them singletons. Sequencing was performed on peripheral blood. These receptors all stem from a man aged 40-55 years with active or convalescent COVID-19.

This rearrangement joins TRBV5-1 to TRBJ2-5, with 8 bases aligning to TRBD1. The CDR3 sequence is 16 residues long. After removal of 4 bases from V and 5 bases from J, the junction contained 13 bases not matched to a gene. Germline-derived CDR1 and CDR2 are SGHRS and YFSETQ. As DNA, the CDR3 is TGCGCCAGCAGCCGAATAGGACAGGGCGCGGGGGAGACCCAGTACTTC. This encodes CASSRIGQGAGETQYF.

The genes are TRBV13 and TRBJ2-2, with D possibly TRBD1 on 5 matching bases. V was shortened by 5 bases and J by 0 bases, with 13 bases between the two germline ends. There are 16 residues in the CDR3. The germline CDR1 and CDR2 sequences are PRHDT and FYEKMQ (reference sequence). CDR3 residues: CASSRRKTANTGELFF. The CDR3 DNA is TGTGCCAGCAGCCGCCGGAAGACAGCGAACACCGGGGAGCTGTTTTTT.

This clone has a handful of counts. V gene TRBV7-3 combines with J gene TRBJ1-2, with D unresolved. The CDR3 has 12 residues. Trimming stripped 5 bases from V and 2 bases from J, with 6 bases between. Per germline, CDR1 SGHTA and CDR2 FQGTGA. The DNA for the CDR3 is TGTGCCAGCAGCCCGCGCAACTATGGCTACACCTTC. Amino acids: CASSPRNYGYTF. The whole variable domain, remainder taken from reference TRBV7-3 and TRBJ1-2, is GAGVSQTPSNKVTEKGKYVELRCDPISGHTALYWYRQSLGQGPEFLIYFQGTGAADDSGLPNDRFFAVRPEGSVSTLKIQRTERGDSAVYLCASSPRNYGYTFGSGTRLTVV.

The V call is TRBV2, the J call TRBJ2-1; D is undetermined. The CDR3 runs 11 residues. The V end lost 6 bases, the J end lost 4 bases, and 4 bases lay between the germline ends. Per the germline V gene, CDR1 is SNHLY and CDR2 is FYNNEI. The CDR3 nucleotides read TGTGCCAGCAGAATATACAATGAGCAGTTCTTC. It encodes CASRIYNEQFF.

This clone was found once. The V gene is TRBV3-1 (or the pseudogene TRBV3-2), the J gene TRBJ1-4, with 9 bases fitting TRBD1. The CDR3 loop spans 20 amino acids. From germline, CDR1 is LGHDT and CDR2 YNNKEL (reference sequence). V trimming: 3 bases; J trimming: 2 bases; junction bases outside the gene matches: 16. CDR3 coding DNA: TGTGCCAGCAGCCAGAAGTTGTTAACAGGGACAGGGCTCACTAATGAAAAACTGTTTTTT. It yields the protein CASSQKLLTGTGLTNEKLFF.

The chain links TRBV19 to TRBJ1-5, with no clear D. The CDR3 loop spans 13 amino acids. V lost 3 bases and J lost 4, with 7 bases in between. Looked up from germline, CDR1 is LNHDA and CDR2 is SQIVND (reference sequence). In DNA form, the CDR3 reads TGTGCCAGTAGTATGAACACAAATCAGCCCCAGCATTTT. Its protein product is CASSMNTNQPQHF. The variable domain in full, with the rest retrieved from reference TRBV19 and TRBJ1-5, is DGGITQSPKYLFRKEGQNVTLSCEQNLNHDAMYWYRQDPGQGLRLIYYSQIVNDFQKGDIAEGYSVSREKKESFPLTVTSAQKNPTAFYLCASSMNTNQPQHFGDGTRLSIL.

This chain links TRBV19 with TRBJ1-1, with D possibly TRBD1 on 6 matching bases. The CDR3 loop spans 14 amino acids. Per the germline V gene, CDR1 is LNHDA and CDR2 is SQIVND (reference sequence). The V end was cut by 3 bases, the J end by 0 bases, with 8 bases between. The CDR3 coding sequence is TGTGCCAGTAGTATGGGACAACTGAACACTGAAGCTTTCTTT. Translating it yields CASSMGQLNTEAFF.

The J gene is TRBJ1-2, the V gene TRBV6-5, with a possible D match to TRBD1 (6 bases). The length of the CDR3 is 14 residues. Per the germline V gene, CDR1 is MNHEY and CDR2 is SVGAGI. The germline V and J ends were trimmed by 2 bases and 5 bases, with 12 bases remaining between them. CDR3 loop: CASSYGGGAYGYTF. DNA of the CDR3: TGTGCCAGCAGTTACGGGGGGGGCGCGTATGGCTACACCTTC.

V and J are TRBV24-1 and TRBJ2-2; 7 nucleotides align to TRBD2. The V gene end was trimmed by 11 bases and the J gene end by 2 bases; junction bases not matched to a gene: 1. Germline CDR1 is KGHDR and CDR2 is SFDVKD. This CDR3 contains 12 residues. The CDR3 bases are TGTGCCAGCGGGGGTAACACCGGGGAGCTGTTTTTT. It translates to CASGGNTGELFF.

This clone was picked up one time. This sequence joins TRBV14 and TRBJ1-2, with 8 positions matching TRBD1. This CDR3 is built from 13 residues. The junction had 1 base not matched to a gene; V was cut back by 0 bases and J by 7 bases. CDR1 is SGHDN and CDR2 is FVKESK in the germline V gene. The CDR3 region has the DNA TGTGCCAGCAGCCAAGAGACAGGGGTTGGCTACACCTTC. This encodes CASSQETGVGYTF.

This clone was detected ten times or more. The rearrangement links TRBV10-1 to TRBJ2-7; D is perhaps TRBD1 (6 bases). The CDR3 totals 14 residues. Trimming shortened V by 9 bases and J by 5 bases, and 20 bases separated the two germline ends. CDR1 is WNHNN, CDR2 SYGVQD, per germline (reference sequence). CDR3 nucleotides: TGCGCCAGTTCTCCGGGACACCAGCCCCACGAGCAGTACTTC. Protein product: CASSPGHQPHEQYF.

The V gene is TRBV19, the J gene TRBJ1-5; a weak D match, TRBD1 (6 bases). The germline V gene encodes CDR1 LNHDA and CDR2 SQIVND (reference sequence). V was clipped by 7 bases and J by 0 bases, with 16 bases between them. The CDR3 length is 16 residues. CDR3 region: CASNPTGGYSNQPQHF. The CDR3 nucleotides are TGTGCCAGTAACCCGACAGGCGGATATAGCAATCAGCCCCAGCATTTT.

V gene TRBV7-2 combines with J gene TRBJ1-4; D uncertain. V lost 5 bases to trimming and J lost 7 bases, with 14 bases between them. The CDR3 length is 14 residues. The germline V gene encodes CDR1 SGHTA and CDR2 FQGNSA. For the CDR3, the DNA is TGTGCCAGCAGCCCCTTAGCCTTGGGTGAAAAACTGTTTTTT. Protein sequence: CASSPLALGEKLFF. Full variable domain (outside the CDR3, taken from reference TRBV7-2 and TRBJ1-4): GAGVSQSPSNKVTEKGKDVELRCDPISGHTALYWYRQSLGQGLEFLIYFQGNSAPDKSGLPSDRFSAERTGGSVSTLTIQRTQQEDSAVYLCASSPLALGEKLFFGSGTQLSVL.

This chain joins TRBV19 and TRBJ2-2, with 11 bases that match TRBD1. From germline, CDR1 is LNHDA and CDR2 SQIVND (reference sequence). The trim removed 5 bases at V and 4 bases at J, leaving 3 bases unmatched. The CDR3 runs 15 residues. The CDR3 sequence: CASSSGTGGTGELFF. The CDR3 nucleotides are TGTGCCAGTAGTTCCGGGACAGGGGGCACCGGGGAGCTGTTTTTT.

V is TRBV11-2 and J is TRBJ1-4, with a possible D match to TRBD1 (6 bases). The length of the CDR3 is 14 residues. Germline V lookup: CDR1 SGHAT, CDR2 FQNNGV. The ends were cut back, 1 base at V and 8 bases at J, with 11 bases in the middle. CDR3 protein: CASSLAGRGEKLFF. In DNA form, the CDR3 reads TGTGCCAGCAGCTTAGCTGGCAGGGGAGAAAAACTGTTTTTT.

This chain uses TRBV27 with TRBJ1-5; the D gene is possibly TRBD1 (6 bases). This CDR3 contains 15 residues. Looked up from germline, CDR1 is MNHEY and CDR2 is SMNVEV (reference sequence). The ends were cut back, 8 bases at V and 4 bases at J, with 18 bases in the middle. CDR3 nucleotides: TGTGCCAGCGGCCTTACAGGGTCGGGAAATCAGCCCCAGCATTTT. Protein: CASGLTGSGNQPQHF.

V gene TRBV9 combines with J gene TRBJ2-1, with TRBD2 matching over 11 bases. With V trimmed by 3 bases and J by 1 base, 6 bases remained unmatched. This CDR3 contains 17 residues. The germline V gene has CDR1 SGDLS and CDR2 YYNGEE. The CDR3 DNA sequence: TGTGCCAGCAGCGCCGCTAGCGGGGGGTTGTCCTACAATGAGCAGTTCTTC. Residues: CASSAASGGLSYNEQFF. The entire variable domain, with the rest obtained from reference TRBV9 and TRBJ2-1, is as follows: DSGVTQTPKHLITATGQRVTLRCSPRSGDLSVYWYQQSLDQGLQFLIQYYNGEERAKGNILERFSAQQFPDLHSELNLSSLELGDSALYFCASSAASGGLSYNEQFFGPGTRLTVL.

Here the CDR3 DNA reads TGTGCCAGTAGGAGACAGGGGGCGAAGAACACTGAAGCTTTCTTT. It codes for CASRRQGAKNTEAFF. The V call is TRBV19, the J call TRBJ1-1, with TRBD1 matching over 10 bases. The V and J ends lost 6 bases and 1 base, in that order; junction bases with no gene match: 5. Germline CDR1 reads LNHDA; CDR2 reads SQIVND (reference sequence). The CDR3 consists of 15 residues.

The gene calls are TRBV21-1 and TRBJ1-2; the DNA was not used to check the table's D call, TRBD1. TRBV21-1 corresponds to a pseudogene. CDR3 length equals 13 residues. The CDR3 DNA follows: TGTGCCAGCAGCAAAAACAGGGCCTATGGCTACACCTTC. Translation: CASSKNRAYGYTF.

The chain's CDR3 is CASSQGWGQDYEQYF. CDR3 coding DNA: TGTGCCAGCAGCCAAGGTTGGGGGCAGGACTACGAGCAGTACTTC. V usage is TRBV3-1 (or the pseudogene TRBV3-2) and J usage is TRBJ2-7; perhaps TRBD1 as D (6 bases). Germline V gene lookup returns CDR1 LGHDT and CDR2 YNNKEL (reference sequence). The CDR3 runs 15 residues. The germline V and J ends were trimmed by 1 base and 3 bases, with 13 bases remaining between them.